This T cell receptor beta chain was recovered during a study of Ad26.COV2.S vaccination and SARS-CoV-2 variants. The overall study: Donor was assigned to the Ad26.COV2.S arm of trial COV1001.

The CDR3 has 13 residues. The germline CDR1 and CDR2 sequences are SNHLY and FYNNEI. The V end was cut by 6 bases, the J end by 2 bases, with 10 bases between. Treatment meaning: roughly 20 received Ad26.COV2.S at low or high dose, single or two shots; about five received placebo; per-sample allocation not given. Samples were taken on day 63 after the first vaccine or placebo injection. The study used a vaccine consisting of an Ad26 vector that expressed Wuhan-strain SARS-CoV-2 spike. The data were produced by immunoSEQ multiplex PCR, yet TCRdb's version contains in-frame clones alone and is incomplete. Seen here are about 680,000 clones, around 89% observed once, and the top ten hold roughly 1.5%.

The V and J genes are TRBV2 and TRBJ2-5, with a tentative D call TRBD2 (6 bases). The sample consisted of peripheral blood, taken in a trial of Ad26.COV2.S vaccine versus placebo. The receptor's source is a person between 18 and 60 years old who received the Ad26.COV2.S COVID-19 vaccine or a placebo. The CDR3 loop is CASRRDSQETQYF. Written as DNA, the CDR3 is TGTGCCAGCAGACGGGACTCACAAGAGACCCAGTACTTC.